A single sample gave rise to the 4 T cell receptor beta chains below, sequenced in a study of T cell clonality in common variable immunodeficiency (dated by TCRdb to the mid-2010s). The method was the immunoSEQ multiplex PCR assay. TCRdb's version of the immuneACCESS table is confined to in-frame rearrangements and falls short of the full clone set. An unresolved V gene accounts for under half of the shortfall where checked; the remainder is of unknown origin. This sample shows approximately 60,000 clones, and none of them turns up only once. The ten top clones hold approximately 0.84% of the sample. The material sequenced was peripheral blood mononuclear cells. Receptors originate from a person between 18 and 75 years old in good health.

This clone has just a few counts. The missing CDR3 end, 3 residues past where the read stops, is filled in from the germline J gene. This chain joins TRBV7-2 and TRBJ1-1; 7 positions agree with TRBD1. Germline loops: CDR1 SGHTA, CDR2 FQGNSA. V was pared by 4 bases and J by 7 bases, with 6 bases of the junction left unmatched. The CDR3 loop spans 13 amino acids. CDR3: CASSSRQGLEAFF. CDR3 DNA (partial): TGTGCCAGCAGCTCTAGACAGGGCCTTGAA.

This clone was observed many times. The CDR3 end lies 3 residues beyond the end of the read and is filled in from the germline J gene. The V call is TRBV6-2 or TRBV6-3, the J call TRBJ2-1; D is possibly TRBD2 (6 bases). CDR1 is MNHEY and CDR2 is SVGEGT in the germline V gene. The V end was cut by 6 bases, the J end by 9 bases, with 18 bases between. The CDR3 loop spans 14 amino acids. The CDR3 protein is CASRGTATLGEQFF. The sequenced CDR3 bases are TGTGCCAGCAGGGGGACTGCGACGTTGGGTGAG.

This clone occurred many times. Read sequence stops 3 residues before the CDR3 end, and the germline J gene provides the missing end. The chain has TRBV7-7 and TRBJ2-1; D is perhaps TRBD1 (5 bases). This CDR3 comprises 14 residues. Germline V CDR1 and CDR2: SSHAT, FNYEAQ (reference sequence). The V end lost 5 bases, the J end lost 7 bases, and 15 bases lay between the germline ends. CDR3 DNA (partial): TGTGCCAGCAGCCCCGGTCACCGGACAAATGAG. This translates into CASSPGHRTNE. The full CDR3 protein is CASSPGHRTNEQFF.

Many counts were recorded for this clone. The read terminates 3 residues ahead of where the CDR3 ends, so the germline J gene completes it. The V call is TRBV19, the J call TRBJ1-6, with 7 bases that match TRBD1. The germline gives CDR1 LNHDA, CDR2 SQIVND (reference sequence). V dropped 6 bases and J dropped 9; count of bases not matched to a gene: 8. The CDR3 runs to 14 residues. Partial CDR3 DNA: TGTGCCAGTAGCCATACAGGGGAAACTTCACCC. It codes for CASSHTGETSP. The CDR3 as a whole reads CASSHTGETSPLHF.